This entry lists 10 T cell receptor beta chains sequenced from one sample in a study of neurological immune-mediated disorders. Time point noted: longitudinal time-point 1 (baseline). TCRdb fed the 5' RACE reads into MiXCR, producing one record per CDR3 protein. The table has fewer than 55,000 distinct CDR3 sequences, roughly 10% seen once; the top ten hold about 1.6%. Sample: PBMCs. Receptors were obtained from a woman aged 35 to 49 in good health.

This clonotype was recorded many times. The genes are TRBV5-1 and TRBJ1-4; 7 bases are shared with TRBD1. The CDR3 totals 15 residues. After removal of 2 bases from V and 0 bases from J, the junction contained 1 base not matched to a gene. CDR1 is SGHRS, CDR2 YFSETQ, per germline. The CDR3 DNA reads as TGCGCCAGCAGCTTAGGGGGCACAACTAATGAAAAACTGTTTTTT. Its protein product is CASSLGGTTNEKLFF.

This clonotype was counted ten times or more. The J gene is TRBJ2-2, the V gene TRBV5-1; unclear D gene. The CDR3 contains 15 residues. V lost 0 bases and J lost 4, with 10 bases in between. Germline CDR1 and CDR2: SGHRS and YFSETQ. The CDR3 spells CASSLGSVITGELFF. The CDR3 nucleotides are TGCGCCAGCAGCTTGGGATCCGTTATCACCGGGGAGCTGTTTTTT.

Ten or more counts support this clonotype. V and J are TRBV4-3 and TRBJ2-7; D unresolved. Germline values: CDR1 LGHNA, CDR2 YSLEER. This CDR3 contains 15 residues. V shed 1 base and J shed 2 bases, with 12 bases lying between them. Here the CDR3 DNA reads TGCGCCAGCAGCCAAGGGTATGCAGGAACCTACGAGCAGTACTTC. It yields the protein CASSQGYAGTYEQYF.

This clonotype was picked up many times. The V call is TRBV15, the J call TRBJ2-1; D is tentatively TRBD1 or TRBD2 (5 bases each). Germline lookup yields CDR1 LNHNV and CDR2 YYDKDF (reference sequence). Trimming removed 2 bases at V and 6 bases at J, with 11 bases between. This CDR3 comprises 14 residues. CDR3 residues: CATSRPGTVNEQFF. The CDR3 nucleotides read TGTGCCACCAGCAGACCTGGGACGGTCAATGAGCAGTTCTTC.

This clonotype has a count of ten or more. The rearrangement joins TRBV7-2 to TRBJ2-7, with TRBD2 identical over 11 bases. Per the germline V gene, CDR1 is SGHTA and CDR2 is FQGNSA. The CDR3 spans 15 residues. V gave up 3 bases and J gave up 4 bases; unmatched junction bases: 5. DNA of the CDR3: TGTGCCAGCAGCTTCTCGGGACTAGCGGTTTACGAGCAGTACTTC. This sequence encodes CASSFSGLAVYEQYF.

This clonotype was found a few times. The V gene is TRBV20-1, the J gene TRBJ1-6; 8 positions agree with TRBD1. From germline, CDR1 is DFQATT and CDR2 SNEGSKA (reference sequence). After removal of 0 bases from V and 8 bases from J, the junction contained 6 bases not matched to a gene. This CDR3 spans 15 amino acids. The CDR3 is CSARDAGQEYSPLHF. CDR3 bases: TGCAGTGCTAGAGACGCGGGACAGGAGTATTCACCCCTCCACTTT.

Note on this clonotype: At one of its ends the junction is not consistent with the germline gene, which may arise from a read error. This chain uses TRBV20-1 with TRBJ2-3, with TRBD2 matching over 14 bases. The CDR3 spans 15 residues. Germline assignment: CDR1 DFQATT and CDR2 SNEGSKA (reference sequence). This CDR3 is CSARGGLAGGNSQYF. The CDR3 nucleotides are TGCAGTGCCAGAGGTGGACTAGCGGGAGGAAATTCGCAGTATTTT.

Many counts were recorded for this clonotype. For the CDR3, the DNA is TGTGCCAGCAGCTCCCGACCCGACAATGAGCAGTTCTTC. Protein product: CASSSRPDNEQFF. V gene TRBV5-5 combines with J gene TRBJ2-1; D remains ambiguous. Trimming removed 3 bases at V and 5 bases at J, with 9 bases between. This CDR3 comprises 13 residues. Germline V gives CDR1 SGHKS, CDR2 YYEKEE (reference sequence).

In its sample, this clonotype was seen many times. The V gene is TRBV12-3 or TRBV12-4, the J gene TRBJ1-2; D is uncertain. This CDR3 comprises 14 residues. Between the trimmed V and J ends, which lost 3 bases and 7 bases, there was a span of 15 bases. The CDR3: CASSFGPLQGGYTF. The CDR3 nucleotides read TGTGCCAGCAGTTTTGGACCCTTACAAGGTGGCTACACCTTC.

This clonotype was seen many times. V and J are TRBV3-2 and TRBJ2-3; the table gives TRBD2 as D, unverified against the DNA. TRBV3-2 is a listed pseudogene. The CDR3 runs 16 residues. The CDR3 DNA reads TGTGCCAGCAGCCGTAGCGGGGTGGGGAGCACAGATACGCAGTATTTT. Protein: CASSRSGVGSTDTQYF.